This note documents a single T cell receptor beta chain sequence. The sample originates from a study of T cell changes during pregnancy in multiple sclerosis. Sequencing was performed with immunoSEQ multiplex PCR; in TCRdb, only in-frame clones are kept and a portion is missing. The sample lists about 69,000 clones; approximately 91% were seen once. Germline V gene lookup returns CDR1 LNHNV and CDR2 YYDKDF (reference sequence). Losses at the gene ends were 1 base for V and 5 bases for J; bases not matched to a gene: 7. The CDR3 totals 17 residues. This specimen consisted of peripheral blood, obtained in the third trimester of pregnancy. The receptor's source is a female donor with multiple sclerosis, enrolled in a pregnancy study. The chain links TRBV15 to TRBJ2-2; TRBD2 aligns across 10 bases. The CDR3 loop reads CATSRGGASGGTGELFF. The CDR3 DNA follows: TGTGCCACCAGCAGAGGGGGGGCTAGCGGGGGAACCGGGGAGCTGTTTTTT. The full variable domain, with the rest looked up from reference TRBV15 and TRBJ2-2, is DAMVIQNPRYQVTQFGKPVTLSCSQTLNHNVMYWYQQKSSQAPKLLFHYYDKDFNNEADTPDNFQSRRPNTSFCFLDIRSPGLGDTAMYLCATSRGGASGGTGELFFGEGSRLTVL.